The 4 T cell receptor beta chains presented below share a single source sample, sequenced in a study of T cell repertoires in cytomegalovirus infection. What these receptors recognize is not known. TCRdb independently ran MiXCR on the reads; one entry per CDR3 protein. The profile covers about half a million distinct CDR3 sequences, with around 35% appearing a single time and roughly 17% taken by the ten largest. The sample in question was cultured PBMCs, obtained from culture after CMV antigen stimulation. The receptor set was obtained from a human donor in good health (CMV status not recorded). Some clones in this sample may be carry-over from other donors' samples.

The chain has TRBV30 and TRBJ2-3; possibly TRBD1 for D (6 bases). Germline loops: CDR1 GTSNPN, CDR2 SVGIG (reference sequence). The CDR3 has 14 residues. Trimming removed 2 bases at V and 2 bases at J, with 11 bases between. The CDR3 is CAWSSGVNTDTQYF. CDR3 bases: TGTGCCTGGAGTTCAGGGGTGAACACAGATACGCAGTATTTT. The variable domain in full, with the rest retrieved from reference TRBV30 and TRBJ2-3, is SQTIHQWPATLVQPVGSPLSLECTVEGTSNPNLYWYRQAAGRGLQLLFYSVGIGQISSEVPQNLSASRPQDRQFILSSKKLLLSDSGFYLCAWSSGVNTDTQYFGPGTRLTVL.

This clonotype showed up just a few times. This chain uses TRBV20-1 with TRBJ2-1; 10 bases are a match to TRBD2. Germline values: CDR1 DFQATT, CDR2 SNEGSKA (reference sequence). The V segment lost 3 bases and the J segment 2 bases; nucleotides outside the gene matches: 4. The CDR3 is 15 amino acids. The CDR3 coding sequence is TGCAGTGCTAGGGCCACTAGCGGGACCTACAATGAGCAGTTCTTC. Translated: CSARATSGTYNEQFF.

The J gene is TRBJ1-1, the V gene TRBV19; no definite D call. The CDR3 length is 15 residues. V was pared by 3 bases and J by 1 base, with 12 bases between. The germline V gene has CDR1 LNHDA and CDR2 SQIVND (reference sequence). CDR3 coding DNA: TGTGCCAGTAGTATTTACGGACCCTCGAACACTGAAGCTTTCTTT. Protein: CASSIYGPSNTEAFF.

The DNA of the CDR3 is TGTGCCAGCAGCGTAGTGAGAGGATTGAACACCGGGGAGCTGTTTTTT. Translation gives CASSVVRGLNTGELFF. J is TRBJ2-2 and V is TRBV9; no definite D call. From germline, CDR1 is SGDLS and CDR2 YYNGEE. The V gene lost 0 bases and the J gene lost 1 base, with 10 bases spanning the gap. The CDR3 covers 16 residues. The variable domain in full, completed from reference TRBV9 and TRBJ2-2, reads DSGVTQTPKHLITATGQRVTLRCSPRSGDLSVYWYQQSLDQGLQFLIQYYNGEERAKGNILERFSAQQFPDLHSELNLSSLELGDSALYFCASSVVRGLNTGELFFGEGSRLTVL.